These T cell receptor beta chains were read from a single sample in a study of identical twins. TCRdb reprocessed the 5' RACE reads via MiXCR and lists one record per CDR3 protein. The sample lists approximately 470,000 distinct CDR3 sequences; 14% were seen once. These data were likewise used in another study, on yellow fever vaccine responses in identical twins.

Sequencing was done on a sample of CD4+ T cells sorted from blood. The receptors were gathered from a woman between 18 and 29 years old in good health. Both conserved end residues are part of each CDR3. Fields, in order: J gene, V gene, D gene, clone size, CDR3 DNA, CDR3 protein. The D gene is left open where the match is weak. Expanded clones get a size class; other rows say once, few or many, or leave the size out.

j_call: TRBJ2-5; v_call: TRBV15; d_call: TRBD2; clone_size: NA; cdr3_nt: TGTGCCACCAGACGGGGACTAGCGGGGGATATAGAGACCCAGTACTTC; cdr3_aa: CATRRGLAGDIETQYF
j_call: TRBJ2-1; v_call: TRBV7-9; d_call: TRBD2; clone_size: few; cdr3_nt: TGTGCCAGCAGCCCCCCGGGGATTAGCGGGAGAGGTGAGCAGTTCTTC; cdr3_aa: CASSPPGISGRGEQFF
j_call: TRBJ2-4; v_call: TRBV28; d_call: TRBD1; clone_size: NA; cdr3_nt: TGTGCCAGCAGTTTGCCGGGACAGGTGGGTCCCAAAGCCAAAAACATTCAGTACTTC; cdr3_aa: CASSLPGQVGPKAKNIQYF
j_call: TRBJ1-1; v_call: TRBV5-1; d_call: NA; clone_size: many; cdr3_nt: TGCGCCAGCAGCCCCGGGGGGTCAAACACTGAAGCTTTCTTT; cdr3_aa: CASSPGGSNTEAFF
j_call: TRBJ1-1; v_call: TRBV29-1; d_call: TRBD1; clone_size: few; cdr3_nt: TGCAGCGTCCGGGGGACAGGGGTTGAAGCTTTCTTT; cdr3_aa: CSVRGTGVEAFF
j_call: TRBJ2-2; v_call: TRBV3-1; d_call: NA; clone_size: NA; cdr3_nt: TGTGCCAGCAGCCGGGCCGCCGGGGTAGCCCCCGGGGAGCTGTTTTTT; cdr3_aa: CASSRAAGVAPGELFF
j_call: TRBJ2-7; v_call: TRBV28; d_call: NA; clone_size: few; cdr3_nt: TGTGCCAGCAGCACACAGGGATTTATCTACGAGCAGTACTTC; cdr3_aa: CASSTQGFIYEQYF
j_call: TRBJ1-1; v_call: TRBV3-1; d_call: NA; clone_size: many; cdr3_nt: TGTGCCAGCAGCCAACCGCAGGGGATGGGGACTGAAGCTTTCTTT; cdr3_aa: CASSQPQGMGTEAFF
j_call: TRBJ2-1; v_call: TRBV14; d_call: TRBD1; clone_size: few; cdr3_nt: TGTGCCAGCAGCCTTATGGCCAGGGGGCCCTCCTACAATGAGCAGTTCTTC; cdr3_aa: CASSLMARGPSYNEQFF
j_call: TRBJ2-7; v_call: TRBV12-5; d_call: NA; clone_size: NA; cdr3_nt: TGTGCTAGTGGTTTGGACATCTACGAGCAGTACTTC; cdr3_aa: CASGLDIYEQYF
j_call: TRBJ2-3; v_call: TRBV12-3/TRBV12-4; d_call: NA; clone_size: many; cdr3_nt: TGTGCCAGCAGGCCGGGCTCCTCCACAGATACGCAGTATTTT; cdr3_aa: CASRPGSSTDTQYF
j_call: TRBJ2-3; v_call: TRBV7-2; d_call: TRBD1; clone_size: NA; cdr3_nt: TGTGCCAGCAGTCGCGAGGGACAGGTCCCCACTTCCGGGCAGTATTTT; cdr3_aa: CASSREGQVPTSGQYF
j_call: TRBJ2-7; v_call: TRBV4-2; d_call: TRBD2; clone_size: NA; cdr3_nt: TGTGCCAGCAGCCTAATTACTAGCGGGAGCTCCTACGAGCAGTACTTC; cdr3_aa: CASSLITSGSSYEQYF
j_call: TRBJ2-1; v_call: TRBV24-1; d_call: NA; clone_size: few; cdr3_nt: TGTGCCACCAGTGGGGCGCTCGGACCTAGCAATGAGCAGTTCTTC; cdr3_aa: CATSGALGPSNEQFF
j_call: TRBJ2-3; v_call: TRBV20-1; d_call: NA; clone_size: many; cdr3_nt: TGCAGTGCTCCTTTTCCAGATACGCAGTATTTT; cdr3_aa: CSAPFPDTQYF
j_call: TRBJ2-3; v_call: TRBV2; d_call: TRBD2; clone_size: few; cdr3_nt: TGTGCCTGCAGTTCGCCGGGTGGGACTAGCGGGAGGATCTCAGATACGCAGTATTTT; cdr3_aa: CACSSPGGTSGRISDTQYF
j_call: TRBJ1-2; v_call: TRBV10-3; d_call: TRBD1; clone_size: NA; cdr3_nt: TGTGCCATCAGAGCCCGACAGGGTGTGGACTATGGCTACACCTTC; cdr3_aa: CAIRARQGVDYGYTF
j_call: TRBJ2-3; v_call: TRBV5-1; d_call: NA; clone_size: many; cdr3_nt: TGCGCCAGCAGCTTGGAAGGGGCTACAGATACGCAGTATTTT; cdr3_aa: CASSLEGATDTQYF
j_call: TRBJ1-4; v_call: TRBV12-3/TRBV12-4; d_call: TRBD1; clone_size: NA; cdr3_nt: TGTGCCAGCAGCCCTCAGGGGGCGGTAGGTGAAAAACTGTTTTTT; cdr3_aa: CASSPQGAVGEKLFF
j_call: TRBJ1-6; v_call: TRBV12-3/TRBV12-4; d_call: TRBD1; clone_size: many; cdr3_nt: TGTGCCAGCGGCCGGGCGCAGGGGGGGCTCCACTTT; cdr3_aa: CASGRAQGGLHF
j_call: TRBJ2-7; v_call: TRBV5-1; d_call: NA; clone_size: NA; cdr3_nt: TGCGCCAGCAGCTCGAGTACGGCCTACGAGCAGTACTTC; cdr3_aa: CASSSSTAYEQYF
j_call: TRBJ2-3; v_call: TRBV5-5; d_call: TRBD1; clone_size: NA; cdr3_nt: TGTGCCAGCAGCGCCAGGGGGCCCAGCACAGATACGCAGTATTTT; cdr3_aa: CASSARGPSTDTQYF
j_call: TRBJ2-1; v_call: TRBV7-2; d_call: NA; clone_size: NA; cdr3_nt: TGTGCCAGCAGCTTTACGGATAGGTGGGGGTCCTACAATGAGCAGTTCTTC; cdr3_aa: CASSFTDRWGSYNEQFF
j_call: TRBJ2-7; v_call: TRBV29-1; d_call: TRBD2; clone_size: many; cdr3_nt: TGCAGCGTGACCGGGACTAGCGGGTCAATTGACGAGCAGTACTTC; cdr3_aa: CSVTGTSGSIDEQYF
j_call: TRBJ2-2; v_call: TRBV18; d_call: NA; clone_size: NA; cdr3_nt: TGTGCCAGCTCATCCTCGACCCGTACCGGGGAGCTGTTTTTT; cdr3_aa: CASSSSTRTGELFF
j_call: TRBJ2-7; v_call: TRBV5-1; d_call: NA; clone_size: NA; cdr3_nt: TGCGCCAGCAGCTTGGGACTTGACTTCGAGCAGTACTTC; cdr3_aa: CASSLGLDFEQYF
j_call: TRBJ2-5; v_call: TRBV15; d_call: NA; clone_size: NA; cdr3_nt: TGTGCCACCAGCAGAGATTACAGTGGGGAGACCCAGTACTTC; cdr3_aa: CATSRDYSGETQYF
j_call: TRBJ2-7; v_call: TRBV6-2/TRBV6-3; d_call: TRBD2; clone_size: NA; cdr3_nt: TGTGCCAGCAGCCGCATAACTAGCGCTTCCTACGAGCAGTACTTC; cdr3_aa: CASSRITSASYEQYF
j_call: TRBJ2-4; v_call: TRBV4-2; d_call: TRBD1; clone_size: few; cdr3_nt: TGTGCCAGCACCCGATTTTTTAGGAGAAACCCGGGACAGGGAAACATTCAGTACTTC; cdr3_aa: CASTRFFRRNPGQGNIQYF
j_call: TRBJ2-2; v_call: TRBV20-1; d_call: TRBD2; clone_size: many; cdr3_nt: TGCAGTGCTTTAGTAGCGGGGGTTAACACCGGGGAGCTGTTTTTT; cdr3_aa: CSALVAGVNTGELFF
j_call: TRBJ2-3; v_call: TRBV14; d_call: NA; clone_size: few; cdr3_nt: TGTGCCAGCGGAAGACAGGGCACAGATACGCAGTATTTT; cdr3_aa: CASGRQGTDTQYF
j_call: TRBJ2-7; v_call: TRBV3-1; d_call: NA; clone_size: few; cdr3_nt: TGTGCCAGCAGCCAAGATACGAGAGGCGAGCAGTACTTC; cdr3_aa: CASSQDTRGEQYF
j_call: TRBJ2-6; v_call: TRBV6-6; d_call: NA; clone_size: few; cdr3_nt: TGTGCCAGCTGGAGCTCTGGGGCCAACGTCCTGACTTTC; cdr3_aa: CASWSSGANVLTF
j_call: TRBJ2-7; v_call: TRBV3-1; d_call: NA; clone_size: NA; cdr3_nt: TGTGCCAGCAGCCAAGAAAGCCACGAGCAGTACTTC; cdr3_aa: CASSQESHEQYF
j_call: TRBJ2-1; v_call: TRBV24-1; d_call: TRBD2; clone_size: few; cdr3_nt: TGTGCCACCAGTGATGCGGGGGGCGCTTACAATGAGCAGTTCTTC; cdr3_aa: CATSDAGGAYNEQFF
j_call: TRBJ2-2; v_call: TRBV15; d_call: TRBD1; clone_size: few; cdr3_nt: TGTGCCACCAGCAGTCCCGGAAGAGGACAGGGGCAAGGGGAGCTGTTTTTT; cdr3_aa: CATSSPGRGQGQGELFF
j_call: TRBJ1-5; v_call: TRBV6-1; d_call: NA; clone_size: few; cdr3_nt: TGTGCCTCAAGGGGGGGTAGCAATCAGCCCCAGCATTTT; cdr3_aa: CASRGGSNQPQHF
j_call: TRBJ1-1; v_call: TRBV7-9; d_call: NA; clone_size: NA; cdr3_nt: TGTGCCAGCAGCTTCTACGAAGGGATGTTAGGCACTGAAGCTTTCTTT; cdr3_aa: CASSFYEGMLGTEAFF
j_call: TRBJ2-5; v_call: TRBV7-2; d_call: NA; clone_size: few; cdr3_nt: TGTGCCAGCAGCCCTGCGAAGGGGCTAGCTGTAGAGACCCAGTACTTC; cdr3_aa: CASSPAKGLAVETQYF
j_call: TRBJ2-1; v_call: TRBV5-1; d_call: TRBD2; clone_size: NA; cdr3_nt: TGCGCCAGCAGCATACCCCTAGCGGGGGGAACCAATGAGCAGCTCTTC; cdr3_aa: CASSIPLAGGTNEQLF
j_call: TRBJ2-5; v_call: TRBV20-1; d_call: TRBD1; clone_size: NA; cdr3_nt: TGCAGTGCTAGGCCGACAGGGGTGGAGACCCAGTACTTC; cdr3_aa: CSARPTGVETQYF
j_call: TRBJ2-1; v_call: TRBV20-1; d_call: TRBD1; clone_size: NA; cdr3_nt: TGCAGTGCCAGGGGGTCAAGGGTGGGGCAGTTCTTC; cdr3_aa: CSARGSRVGQFF